A selection of T cell receptor beta chains follows, all from one sample in a study of cytomegalovirus exposure and HLA in healthy donors. The table came from immunoSEQ multiplex PCR; TCRdb's copy has only in-frame clones and leaves some out. The data contain some 150,000 clones, 86% of them singletons. The sequenced sample was PBMCs. All receptors derive from a man between 18 and 35 years old in good health and CMV-seropositive. The CDR3 runs from the conserved cysteine through the conserved F or W.

v_call: TRBV5-6; cdr3_aa: CASSLVDRGTGELFF
v_call: TRBV18; cdr3_aa: CASSPPEGSRAYGYTF
v_call: TRBV9; cdr3_aa: CASSVDGGSYNEQFF
v_call: TRBV7-9; cdr3_aa: CASSPGQPSNTGELFF
v_call: TRBV6-1; cdr3_aa: CASSDTLHGYTF
v_call: TRBV7-2; cdr3_aa: CASSQSGTGVYEQYF
v_call: TRBV5-1; cdr3_aa: CASTKTPLAASSYNEQFF
v_call: TRBV7-6; cdr3_aa: CASSLSGGTGELFF
v_call: TRBV7-3; cdr3_aa: CASSFLATGELFF
v_call: TRBV30; cdr3_aa: CAWSPQGAHGYTF
v_call: TRBV7-9; cdr3_aa: CASSAGTSGASTDTQYF
v_call: TRBV30; cdr3_aa: CAWSNPTGKANYGYTF
v_call: TRBV14; cdr3_aa: CASSQKAGDYGYTF
v_call: TRBV11-2; cdr3_aa: CASSTPTGSSNQPQHF
v_call: TRBV6-1; cdr3_aa: CASRETGARDTQYF
v_call: TRBV7-9; cdr3_aa: CASSLGGAGNSPLHF
v_call: TRBV2; cdr3_aa: CASSGTLRGLNTEAFF
v_call: TRBV27; cdr3_aa: CASSSAGTIYNEQFF
v_call: TRBV2; cdr3_aa: CASSENRGSTNEQFF
v_call: TRBV4-3; cdr3_aa: CASSQDNPYLGQANYGYTF
v_call: TRBV29-1; cdr3_aa: CSVDPVSSGGADTQYF
v_call: TRBV27; cdr3_aa: CASRLSTGSTYEQYF
v_call: TRBV4-3; cdr3_aa: CASSQGTGSQETQYF
v_call: TRBV9; cdr3_aa: CASSVGGATEAFF
v_call: TRBV5-1; cdr3_aa: CASSSTGIGGANVLTF
v_call: TRBV5-1; cdr3_aa: CASSLGLAGADTQYF
v_call: TRBV6-5; cdr3_aa: CASSFSFGGITGELFF
v_call: TRBV12-2; cdr3_aa: CASRLYPSGALTGELFF
v_call: TRBV2; cdr3_aa: CASSDGGAGPRVNTEAFF
v_call: TRBV6-6; cdr3_aa: CASSPTENYGYTF
v_call: TRBV2; cdr3_aa: CASSEEAGWQPQHF
v_call: TRBV5-6; cdr3_aa: CASSLPTGGDTQYF
v_call: TRBV9; cdr3_aa: CASSVGSGTYNEQFF
v_call: TRBV6-4; cdr3_aa: CASSDQAGGPADTQYF
v_call: TRBV2; cdr3_aa: CASSARGGRYEQYF
v_call: TRBV7-9; cdr3_aa: CASRPSALGGTEAFF
v_call: TRBV7-9; cdr3_aa: CASSLANGLAYEQYF
v_call: TRBV7-2; cdr3_aa: CASRHTGEAYGYTF
v_call: TRBV2; cdr3_aa: CASKYRGMAYEQYF
v_call: TRBV27; cdr3_aa: CASSLQLAGAPLSQYF
v_call: TRBV27; cdr3_aa: CASRLAYTGELFF
v_call: TRBV7-8; cdr3_aa: CASSFLTGKAYEQYF
v_call: TRBV4-1; cdr3_aa: CASSQAITRTGDLTGELFF
v_call: TRBV20-1; cdr3_aa: CSHSNRDGYTF
v_call: TRBV14; cdr3_aa: CASSPNAGTNQETQYF
v_call: TRBV11-2; cdr3_aa: CASSLGKLAGDNTGELFF
v_call: TRBV7-9; cdr3_aa: CASSRWTGGGTDTQYF
v_call: TRBV6-5; cdr3_aa: CASSPGESSYEQYF
v_call: TRBV2; cdr3_aa: CASSELSGGLYGYTF
v_call: TRBV6-5; cdr3_aa: CASSYSRAYGYTF
v_call: TRBV30; cdr3_aa: CASQAGPKPEETQYF